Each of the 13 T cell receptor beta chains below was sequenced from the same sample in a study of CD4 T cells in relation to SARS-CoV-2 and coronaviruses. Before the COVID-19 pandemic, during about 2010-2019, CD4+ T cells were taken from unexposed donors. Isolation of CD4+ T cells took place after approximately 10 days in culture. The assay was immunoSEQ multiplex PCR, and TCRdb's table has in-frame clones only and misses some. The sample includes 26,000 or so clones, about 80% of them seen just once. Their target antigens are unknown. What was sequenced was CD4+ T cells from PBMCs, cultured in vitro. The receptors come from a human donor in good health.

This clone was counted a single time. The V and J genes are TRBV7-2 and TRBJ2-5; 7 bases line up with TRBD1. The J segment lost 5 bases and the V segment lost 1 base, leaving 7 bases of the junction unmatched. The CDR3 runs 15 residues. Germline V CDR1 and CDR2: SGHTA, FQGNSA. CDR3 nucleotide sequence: TGTGCCAGCAGCTTAGGCAACACCAGGGGGGAGACCCAGTACTTC. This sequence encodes CASSLGNTRGETQYF.

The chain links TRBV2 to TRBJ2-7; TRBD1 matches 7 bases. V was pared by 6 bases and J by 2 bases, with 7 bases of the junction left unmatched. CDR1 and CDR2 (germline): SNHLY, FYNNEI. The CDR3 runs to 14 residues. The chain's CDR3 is CASSVNRGTYEQYF. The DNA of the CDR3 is TGTGCCAGCAGCGTTAACAGGGGAACCTACGAGCAGTACTTC. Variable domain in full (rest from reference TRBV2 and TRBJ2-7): EPEVTQTPSHQVTQMGQEVILRCVPISNHLYFYWYRQILGQKVEFLVSFYNNEISEKSEIFDDQFSVERPDGSNFTLKIRSTKLEDSAMYFCASSVNRGTYEQYFGPGTRLTVT.

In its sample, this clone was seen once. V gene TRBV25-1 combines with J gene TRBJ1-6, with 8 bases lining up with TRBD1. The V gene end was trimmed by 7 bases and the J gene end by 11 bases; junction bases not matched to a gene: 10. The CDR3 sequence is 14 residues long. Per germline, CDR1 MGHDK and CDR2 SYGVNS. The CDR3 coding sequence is TGTGCCAGCACGCCCGCAGGGGGCTGGGCACCCCTCCACTTT. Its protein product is CASTPAGGWAPLHF. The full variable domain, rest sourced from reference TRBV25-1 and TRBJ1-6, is EADIYQTPRYLVIGTGKKITLECSQTMGHDKMYWYQQDPGMELHLIHYSYGVNSTEKGDLSSESTVSRIRTEHFPLTLESARPSHTSQYLCASTPAGGWAPLHFGNGTRLTVT.

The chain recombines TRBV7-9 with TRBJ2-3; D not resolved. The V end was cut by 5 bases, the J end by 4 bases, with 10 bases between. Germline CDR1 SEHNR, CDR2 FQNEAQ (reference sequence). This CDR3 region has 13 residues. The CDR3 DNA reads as TGTGCCAGCAGCGCCGGGTCGCCAGATACGCAGTATTTT. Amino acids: CASSAGSPDTQYF. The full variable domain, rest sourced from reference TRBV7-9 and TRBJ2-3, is DTGVSQNPRHKITKRGQNVTFRCDPISEHNRLYWYRQTLGQGPEFLTYFQNEAQLEKSRLLSDRFSAERPKGSFSTLEIQRTEQGDSAMYLCASSAGSPDTQYFGPGTRLTVL.

The CDR3 sequence: CSVATHPTGELFF. The CDR3 DNA reads as TGCAGCGTTGCTACACACCCGACCGGGGAGCTGTTTTTT. This chain connects TRBV29-1 to TRBJ2-2, with D hard to call. The ends were cut back, 4 bases at V and 5 bases at J, with 11 bases in the middle. Germline lookup yields CDR1 SQVTM and CDR2 ANQGSEA. This CDR3 spans 13 amino acids.

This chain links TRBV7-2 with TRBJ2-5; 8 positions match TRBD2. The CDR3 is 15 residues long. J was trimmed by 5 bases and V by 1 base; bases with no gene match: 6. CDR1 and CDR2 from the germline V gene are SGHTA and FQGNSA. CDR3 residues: CASSLGGGLGETQYF. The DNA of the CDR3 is TGTGCCAGCAGCTTAGGCGGGGGGCTGGGGGAGACCCAGTACTTC.

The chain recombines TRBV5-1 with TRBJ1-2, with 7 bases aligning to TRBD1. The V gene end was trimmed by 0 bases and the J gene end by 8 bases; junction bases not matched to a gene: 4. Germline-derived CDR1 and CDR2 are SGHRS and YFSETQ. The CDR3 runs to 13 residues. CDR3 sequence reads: CASSLEQGRGYTF. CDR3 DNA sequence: TGCGCCAGCAGCTTGGAACAGGGGAGAGGCTACACCTTC. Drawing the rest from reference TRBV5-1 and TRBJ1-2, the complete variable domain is KAGVTQTPRYLIKTRGQQVTLSCSPISGHRSVSWYQQTPGQGLQFLFEYFSETQRNKGNFPGRFSGRQFSNSRSEMNVSTLELGDSALYLCASSLEQGRGYTFGSGTRLTVV.

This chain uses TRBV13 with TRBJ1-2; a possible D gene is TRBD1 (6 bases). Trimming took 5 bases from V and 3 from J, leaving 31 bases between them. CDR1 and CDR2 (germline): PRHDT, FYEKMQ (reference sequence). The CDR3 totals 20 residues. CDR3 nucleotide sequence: TGTGCCAGCAGCCCTTTTTTAGTAACGGGGGCCAGACCGAGGGACTATGGCTACACCTTC. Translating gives CASSPFLVTGARPRDYGYTF.

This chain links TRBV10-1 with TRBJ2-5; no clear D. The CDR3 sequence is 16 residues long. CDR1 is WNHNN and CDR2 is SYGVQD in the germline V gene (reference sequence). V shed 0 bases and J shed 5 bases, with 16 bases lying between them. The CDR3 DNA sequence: TGCGCCAGCAGTGAGTCGACCGGGCCCAGAAGGGAGACCCAGTACTTC. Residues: CASSESTGPRRETQYF.

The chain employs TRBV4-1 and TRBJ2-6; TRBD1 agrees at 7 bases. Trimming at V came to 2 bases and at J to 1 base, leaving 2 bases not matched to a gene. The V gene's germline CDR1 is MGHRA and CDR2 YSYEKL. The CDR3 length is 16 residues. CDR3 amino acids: CASSQPQGSGANVLTF. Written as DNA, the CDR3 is TGCGCCAGCAGCCAACCACAGGGGTCTGGGGCCAACGTCCTGACTTTC.

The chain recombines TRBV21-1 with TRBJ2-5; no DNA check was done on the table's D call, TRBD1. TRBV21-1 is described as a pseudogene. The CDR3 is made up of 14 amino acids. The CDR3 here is CASSGRDSQETQYF. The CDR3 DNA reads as TGTGCCAGCAGCGGCCGGGACAGCCAAGAGACCCAGTACTTC.

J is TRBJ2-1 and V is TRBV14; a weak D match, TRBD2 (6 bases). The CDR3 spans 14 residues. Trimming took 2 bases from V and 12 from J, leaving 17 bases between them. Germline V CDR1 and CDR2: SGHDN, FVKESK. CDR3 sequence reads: CASSQLTSGTAQFF. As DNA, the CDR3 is TGTGCCAGCAGCCAATTAACCTCCGGGACTGCGCAGTTCTTC.

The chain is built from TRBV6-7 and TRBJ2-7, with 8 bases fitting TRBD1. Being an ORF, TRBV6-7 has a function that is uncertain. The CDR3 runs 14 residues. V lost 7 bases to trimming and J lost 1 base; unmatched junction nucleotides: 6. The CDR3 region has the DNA TGTGCCAGCAAATACGGGACAGGTTCCTACGAGCAGTACTTC. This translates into CASKYGTGSYEQYF.